The source of this TCR beta chain is a study of blood T cells in healthy people across ages. For the study at large: Per every two T cells, about one barcoded beta molecule was captured by template switching.

PBMCs, at least 6.5 million per sample, were isolated. No fewer than 5 micrograms of total RNA were isolated from every sample. It was with a sample-barcoded 5' primer and a J-beta primer mix that a second PCR of roughly 7 to 12 cycles was run. TCRdb itself ran the 5' RACE reads through MiXCR, one entry per CDR3 protein. Of 1.5 million to 2 million distinct CDR3 sequences listed, 25% to 30% are singletons. Sequencing used blood. The sequence derives from a woman aged 25 to 39 in good health.

CDR3 in amino acids: CSVEWGRATDTQYF. The CDR3 DNA sequence: TGCAGCGTTGAATGGGGCAGGGCCACAGATACGCAGTATTTT. The chain joins TRBV29-1 to TRBJ2-3; a possible D gene is TRBD1 (5 bases). Trimming cost V 2 bases and J 2 bases, with 11 bases left between them. This CDR3 is built from 14 residues. Germline assignment: CDR1 SQVTM and CDR2 ANQGSEA.